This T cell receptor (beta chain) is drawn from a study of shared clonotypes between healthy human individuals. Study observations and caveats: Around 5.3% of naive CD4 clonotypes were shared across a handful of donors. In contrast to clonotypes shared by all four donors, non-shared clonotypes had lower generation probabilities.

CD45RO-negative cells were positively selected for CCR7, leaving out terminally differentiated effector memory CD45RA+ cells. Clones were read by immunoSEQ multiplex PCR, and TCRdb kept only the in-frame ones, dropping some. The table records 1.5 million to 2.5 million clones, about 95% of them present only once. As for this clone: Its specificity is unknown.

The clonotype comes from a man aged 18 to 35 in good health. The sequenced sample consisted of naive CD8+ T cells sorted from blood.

The CDR3 here is CASNNGRDTQYF. The DNA for the CDR3 is TGTGCCAGTAATAACGGGAGGGATACGCAGTATTTT. This chain connects TRBV19 to TRBJ2-3; 7 bases match TRBD2. CDR3 length equals 12 residues. The germline CDR1 and CDR2 sequences are LNHDA and SQIVND (reference sequence). V trimming: 7 bases; J trimming: 6 bases; junction bases outside the gene matches: 4.